The rows below give T cell receptor beta chains drawn from one sample of a study of graft-versus-host responses after intestinal transplantation. The antigens for these receptors are not known. Some clones are missing from TCRdb's copy, which holds only in-frame ones; the method was immunoSEQ multiplex PCR. The table includes around 130,000 clones, more than 80% detected once. The specimen was unstimulated CD4+ T cells sorted from spleen or lymph node cells, collected before intestinal transplant. These receptors all stem from a human donor who received an intestinal transplant. Each CDR3 is given with its conserved first and last residue. D genes are given only for firm matches. A row's size may be missing; if present it is once, few, many or a size class.

d_gene,v_gene,j_gene,abundance,CDR3aa,CDR3nt
TRBD2,TRBV7-8,TRBJ2-1,few,CASSSLAGSEQFF,TGTGCCAGCAGCTCGCTAGCGGGGTCCGAGCAGTTCTTC
TRBD2,TRBV5-4,TRBJ2-2,.,CASSLGTTSATGELFF,TGTGCCAGCAGCTTGGGGACTACTAGCGCCACCGGGGAGCTGTTTTTT
TRBD1,TRBV7-9,TRBJ2-1,.,CASSFGQGFYEQFF,TGTGCCAGCAGCTTCGGACAGGGATTCTATGAGCAGTTCTTC
.,TRBV5-1,TRBJ2-1,.,CASSLEDTYNEQFF,TGCGCCAGCAGCCTGGAGGACACTTACAATGAGCAGTTCTTC
.,TRBV2,TRBJ2-2,.,CASSETGVNTGELFF,TGTGCCAGCAGTGAAACGGGGGTTAACACCGGGGAGCTGTTTTTT
TRBD2,TRBV7-7,TRBJ2-1,.,CASSLDSGGYNEQFF,TGTGCCAGCAGCTTAGACAGCGGGGGCTACAATGAGCAGTTCTTC
.,TRBV5-1,TRBJ2-3,.,CASSLPEGGGPRDTQYF,TGCGCCAGCAGCTTACCCGAAGGGGGGGGCCCTCGGGATACGCAGTATTTT
.,TRBV10-3,TRBJ1-1,.,CATRGSGSEAFF,TGTGCCACCAGGGGATCGGGTTCTGAAGCTTTCTTT
.,TRBV10-1,TRBJ2-2,.,CASSEGRATGELFF,TGCGCCAGCAGTGAAGGTCGGGCCACCGGGGAGCTGTTTTTT
.,TRBV15,TRBJ1-4,.,CATSRGKGAEEKLFF,TGTGCCACCAGCAGAGGAAAGGGCGCCGAAGAAAAACTGTTTTTT
.,TRBV7-9,TRBJ2-3,once,CASSSGWIGDTQYF,TGTGCCAGCAGCTCCGGGTGGATCGGAGATACGCAGTATTTT
.,TRBV5-1,TRBJ2-3,.,CASSLVGGSTDTQYF,TGCGCCAGCAGCTTGGTGGGGGGTAGCACAGATACGCAGTATTTT
.,TRBV28,TRBJ2-3,.,CASSFVVGASYPDTQYF,TGTGCCAGCAGTTTCGTGGTGGGGGCCTCTTATCCAGATACGCAGTATTTT
.,TRBV7-7,TRBJ2-5,.,CASSLVGETQYF,TGTGCCAGCAGCTTAGTAGGCGAGACCCAGTACTTC
.,TRBV5-8,TRBJ2-5,.,CASSLYSQETQYF,TGTGCCAGCAGCTTGTACAGCCAAGAGACCCAGTACTTC
.,TRBV2,TRBJ2-5,.,CASTGEETQYF,TGTGCCAGCACGGGTGAAGAGACCCAGTACTTC
.,TRBV6-6,TRBJ1-5,few,CASSYVGDYQPQHF,TGTGCCAGCAGTTACGTGGGGGATTATCAGCCCCAGCATTTT
.,TRBV7-3,TRBJ2-1,.,CASSPRQSRDEQFF,TGTGCCAGCAGCCCGCGGCAGAGTCGGGATGAGCAGTTCTTC
.,TRBV18,TRBJ1-1,.,CASSPLPTGGGTEAFF,TGTGCCAGCTCACCACTTCCGACAGGAGGCGGCACTGAAGCTTTCTTT
.,TRBV4-1,TRBJ1-3,.,CASSQEQPGNTIYF,TGCGCCAGCAGCCAAGAACAGCCTGGAAACACCATATATTTT
.,TRBV7-8,TRBJ2-7,.,CASSLQGSSYEQYF,TGTGCCAGCAGCCTACAGGGTTCTTCCTACGAGCAGTACTTC
.,TRBV10-1,TRBJ2-2,.,CASSESFKNTGELFF,TGCGCCAGCAGTGAGTCTTTCAAGAACACCGGGGAGCTGTTTTTT
.,TRBV7-9,TRBJ2-5,.,CASSSIGQGFQETQYF,TGTGCCAGCAGCTCCATAGGGCAGGGGTTCCAAGAGACCCAGTACTTC
TRBD1,TRBV2,TRBJ2-2,.,CASNPAQGAFTGELFF,TGTGCCAGCAACCCGGCCCAGGGGGCGTTCACCGGGGAGCTGTTTTTT
TRBD1,TRBV9,TRBJ1-4,.,CASSSGQREKLFF,TGTGCCAGCAGCTCGGGACAGCGCGAAAAACTGTTTTTT
.,TRBV30,TRBJ1-2,.,CAWSRTYGYTF,TGTGCCTGGAGCCGGACCTATGGCTACACCTTC
.,TRBV27,TRBJ1-1,.,CASSLDGVLGVGNMNTEAFF,TGTGCCAGCAGTTTAGATGGCGTCTTGGGTGTAGGGAACATGAACACTGAAGCTTTCTTT
.,TRBV10-3,TRBJ1-4,.,CAITPGPREKLFF,TGTGCCATCACACCGGGGCCGAGGGAAAAACTGTTTTTT
TRBD2,TRBV10-3,TRBJ2-3,.,CAINGLVADTQYF,TGTGCCATCAATGGACTAGTAGCAGATACGCAGTATTTT
.,TRBV7-8,TRBJ1-5,.,CASSPTQTVYSNQPQHF,TGTGCCAGCAGCCCCACGCAAACCGTTTATAGCAATCAGCCCCAGCATTTT
.,TRBV6-5,TRBJ2-7,once,CASSVGGPYEQYF,TGTGCCAGCTCTGTTGGGGGTCCCTACGAGCAGTACTTC
.,TRBV5-4,TRBJ2-3,.,CAAGFPPDTQYF,TGTGCCGCAGGGTTTCCCCCAGATACGCAGTATTTT